The rows below give T cell receptor beta chains drawn from one sample of a study of cytomegalovirus exposure and HLA in healthy donors. Sequencing was performed with immunoSEQ multiplex PCR; in TCRdb, only in-frame clones are kept and a portion is missing. The table shows 100,000 to 140,000 clones, with around 85% occurring only once. The sample was PBMCs. The receptors originated from a man in his thirties or forties in good health and CMV-seronegative. Each CDR3 is given with its conserved first and last residue. The order of the fields is D gene, V gene, J gene, clone size, CDR3 protein, CDR3 DNA. D genes are given only for firm matches. Some rows have no size entry. The others give once, few or many, or a class for an expanded clone.

>NA|TRBV12-5|TRBJ1-5|NA
CASGPGDRSQHF
TGTGCTAGTGGGCCAGGGGATCGGTCCCAGCATTTT
>NA|TRBV4-1|TRBJ2-7|NA
CASSLNRHEQYF
TGCGCCAGCAGCCTCAACAGGCACGAGCAGTACTTC
>NA|TRBV6-5|TRBJ1-4|NA
CASSYSPGFAEKLFF
TGTGCCAGCAGTTACTCGCCGGGGTTTGCTGAAAAACTGTTTTTT
>NA|TRBV28|TRBJ2-7|NA
CASSSPPISGEQYF
TGTGCCAGCAGCTCCCCCCCCATTTCGGGCGAGCAGTACTTC
>TRBD1|TRBV18|TRBJ1-2|once
CASSPGTGDYGYTF
TGTGCCAGCTCACCCGGGACAGGTGACTATGGCTACACCTTC
>NA|TRBV4-2|TRBJ2-3|once
CASSQDLSNSGISTDTQYF
TGTGCCAGCAGCCAAGATCTGTCTAACTCAGGGATAAGCACAGATACGCAGTATTTT
>TRBD2|TRBV10-3|TRBJ2-7|NA
CAISDGTSGLYEQYF
TGTGCCATCAGTGACGGGACTAGCGGCCTCTACGAGCAGTACTTC
>NA|TRBV30|TRBJ2-5|NA
CAWSVLTRETQYF
TGTGCCTGGAGTGTACTGACTCGAGAGACCCAGTACTTC
>NA|TRBV27|TRBJ1-3|NA
CASSTLSGNTIYF
TGTGCCAGCAGTACCCTATCGGGAAACACCATATATTTT
>NA|TRBV2|TRBJ2-5|NA
CASRHRGALETQYF
TGTGCCAGCCGACATCGGGGGGCGCTAGAGACCCAGTACTTC
>TRBD1|TRBV4-1|TRBJ1-1|once
CASSQDGTGGGKAFF
TGCGCCAGCAGCCAAGATGGGACAGGGGGCGGGAAAGCTTTCTTT
>TRBD1|TRBV29-1|TRBJ2-2|NA
CSFKRTGHVGGELFF
TGCAGCTTCAAGCGGACAGGGCATGTTGGCGGGGAGCTGTTTTTT
>TRBD1|TRBV9|TRBJ2-7|NA
CASSPPGTGDPYEQYF
TGTGCCAGCAGCCCACCCGGGACAGGGGACCCCTACGAGCAGTACTTC
>NA|TRBV28|TRBJ2-1|NA
CASSRRQGNEQFF
TGTGCCAGCAGTCGACGGCAGGGCAATGAGCAGTTCTTC
>NA|TRBV12-5|TRBJ1-1|NA
CASGWGNTEAFF
TGTGCTAGTGGTTGGGGCAACACTGAAGCTTTCTTT